This TCR beta chain was identified in a study of blood T cell repertoires in COVID-19. Only in-frame clones appear in the TCRdb table, and some are missing; sequencing was by immunoSEQ multiplex PCR. The sample has under 150,000 clones, around 80% seen once. This CDR3 contains 13 residues. V was cut by 5 bases and J by 3 bases, with 10 bases left in between. V and J are TRBV12-3 or TRBV12-4 and TRBJ1-1; D possibly corresponds to TRBD1 (6 bases). The sequence was collected from a woman of 80 years or more with active or convalescent COVID-19. Specimen: peripheral blood. The CDR3 nucleotides are TGTGCCAGCAGTACACAGGGTTACACTGAAGCTTTCTTT. Protein product: CASSTQGYTEAFF.